These 11 T cell receptor beta chains came from one sample sequenced in a study of metastatic and nonmetastatic thyroid tumors. TCRdb re-clonotyped the PCR reads via MiXCR. Here the sample spans about 16,000 clones, roughly 29% being singletons. There were no patients who had received any treatment before thyroid surgery. The sample was tumor tissue. Every receptor here comes from a male donor with papillary thyroid cancer or a benign thyroid nodule (not recorded which). Some clones in this sample may be carry-over from other donors' samples.

This clone was detected only a few times. The germline gene is not matched at one end of the junction; a read error may be the cause. The same CDR3 is also encoded by other DNA sequences in this sample. V gene TRBV6-2 or TRBV6-3 combines with J gene TRBJ1-6; D may be TRBD1 (5 bases). There are 15 residues in the CDR3. Germline CDR1 MNHEY, CDR2 SVGEGT. CDR3 sequence reads: CASSLRGNRDSPLHF. CDR3 in DNA: TGTGCCAGCAGTTTGAGGGGTAATAGGGATTCACCCCTGCACTTT.

This clone qualifies as medium-sized. The chain uses TRBV15 and TRBJ2-7; D is ambiguous. The CDR3 is 14 amino acids. The V end lost 0 bases, the J end lost 5 bases, and 11 bases lay between the germline ends. Germline lookup yields CDR1 LNHNV and CDR2 YYDKDF (reference sequence). CDR3 protein: CATSRDRRDNEQYF. The CDR3 DNA reads as TGTGCCACCAGCAGAGATCGAAGAGACAACGAGCAGTACTTC.

A few counts support this clone. V is TRBV15 and J is TRBJ1-2; D is possibly TRBD1 (5 bases). Per the germline V gene, CDR1 is LNHNV and CDR2 is YYDKDF (reference sequence). Trimming removed 6 bases from V and 6 bases from J, with 14 bases in between. The CDR3 is 13 amino acids. The CDR3 nucleotides are TGTGCCACCAGTCCCACGGGACTCGATGGCTACACCTTC. Protein sequence: CATSPTGLDGYTF. Filled out from reference TRBV15 and TRBJ1-2, the complete variable domain reads DAMVIQNPRYQVTQFGKPVTLSCSQTLNHNVMYWYQQKSSQAPKLLFHYYDKDFNNEADTPDNFQSRRPNTSFCFLDIRSPGLGDTAMYLCATSPTGLDGYTFGSGTRLTVV.

The chain carries TRBV6-1 and TRBJ1-3; TRBD1 might be the D (6 bases). CDR1 and CDR2 (germline): MNHNS, SASEGT. Trimming removed 6 bases at V and 4 bases at J, with 13 bases between. The CDR3 consists of 14 residues. As DNA, the CDR3 is TGTGCCAGCAGGTCACAGGGATGGGGAAACACCATATATTTT. Protein: CASRSQGWGNTIYF.

This chain joins TRBV7-9 and TRBJ2-2; 7 nucleotides align to TRBD2. This CDR3 comprises 14 residues. Germline trimming cut 10 bases from V and 1 base from J; bases unmatched to any gene: 6. Germline CDR1 SEHNR, CDR2 FQNEAQ (reference sequence). The CDR3 spells CATKRDENTGELFF. For the CDR3, the DNA is TGTGCCACCAAGCGGGACGAGAACACCGGGGAGCTGTTTTTT. The whole variable domain, filled in from reference TRBV7-9 and TRBJ2-2, reads DTGVSQNPRHKITKRGQNVTFRCDPISEHNRLYWYRQTLGQGPEFLTYFQNEAQLEKSRLLSDRFSAERPKGSFSTLEIQRTEQGDSAMYLCATKRDENTGELFFGEGSRLTVL.

The chain links TRBV5-1 to TRBJ2-7, with TRBD2 identical over 7 bases. The germline V gene encodes CDR1 SGHRS and CDR2 YFSETQ. The CDR3 runs 13 residues. V trimming: 5 bases; J trimming: 6 bases; junction bases outside the gene matches: 8. DNA of the CDR3: TGCGCCAGCAGGCGTGGACTAGACCTCGAGCAGTACTTC. This translates into CASRRGLDLEQYF.

This sequence joins TRBV11-2 and TRBJ1-2, with no clear D. The CDR3 extends over 12 amino acids. Germline values: CDR1 SGHAT, CDR2 FQNNGV. Trimming took off 5 bases at V and 5 bases at J, with 9 bases between the two ends. CDR3 in amino acids: CASSQTEYGYTF. In DNA, the CDR3 is TGTGCCAGCAGCCAAACAGAGTATGGCTACACCTTC.

This clone was picked up many times. The V and J genes are TRBV2 and TRBJ2-5; weak D call: TRBD1 (5 bases). V lost 4 bases, J lost 7 bases, and 13 bases lay in between. The CDR3 runs to 13 residues. CDR1 and CDR2 (germline): SNHLY, FYNNEI. CDR3 loop: CASSGGRLGTQYF. CDR3 DNA sequence: TGTGCCAGCAGTGGGGGCAGGTTGGGGACCCAGTACTTC.

CDR3 DNA: TGTGCCAGCAGCCCATCAGGGGGCGAGCAGTACTTC. It specifies CASSPSGGEQYF. This rearrangement joins TRBV3-1 to TRBJ2-7; 7 positions agree with TRBD1. V lost 4 bases to trimming and J lost 6 bases; unmatched junction nucleotides: 3. This CDR3 region has 12 residues. From germline, CDR1 is LGHDT and CDR2 YNNKEL (reference sequence).

This clone qualifies as medium-sized. Compared with germline, one end of the junction differs, possibly owing to a read error. V is TRBV7-2 and J is TRBJ2-1; 7 nucleotides match TRBD1. Per the germline V gene, CDR1 is SGHTA and CDR2 is FQGNSA. The CDR3 sequence is 15 residues long. CDR3 sequence: CASSLESNGAGGLIF. DNA of the CDR3: TGTGCCAGCAGCTTAGAATCAAACGGGGCAGGGGGTCTAATCTTC.

In this sample, this clone turned up a few times. The chain combines TRBV5-1 with TRBJ1-1; 9 positions agree with TRBD1. Trimming cost V 3 bases and J 7 bases; bases outside gene matches: 4. Per germline, CDR1 SGHRS and CDR2 YFSETQ. The CDR3 totals 13 residues. Here the CDR3 DNA reads TGCGCCAGCAGCTACAGGGGGCGCGATGAAGCTTTCTTT. This encodes CASSYRGRDEAFF.